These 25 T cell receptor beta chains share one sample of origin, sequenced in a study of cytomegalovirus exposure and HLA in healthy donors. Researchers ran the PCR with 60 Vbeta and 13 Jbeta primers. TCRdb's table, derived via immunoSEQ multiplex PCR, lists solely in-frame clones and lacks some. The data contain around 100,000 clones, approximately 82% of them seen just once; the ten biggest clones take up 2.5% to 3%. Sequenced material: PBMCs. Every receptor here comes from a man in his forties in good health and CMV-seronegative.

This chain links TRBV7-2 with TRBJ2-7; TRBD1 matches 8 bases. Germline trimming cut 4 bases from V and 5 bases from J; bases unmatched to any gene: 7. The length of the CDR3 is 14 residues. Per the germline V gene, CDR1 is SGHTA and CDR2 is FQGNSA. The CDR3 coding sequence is TGTGCCAGCAGCTCCCGGACAGGGAGTGACGAGCAGTACTTC. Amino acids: CASSSRTGSDEQYF. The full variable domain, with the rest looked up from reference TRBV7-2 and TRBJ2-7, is GAGVSQSPSNKVTEKGKDVELRCDPISGHTALYWYRQSLGQGLEFLIYFQGNSAPDKSGLPSDRFSAERTGGSVSTLTIQRTQQEDSAVYLCASSSRTGSDEQYFGPGTRLTVT.

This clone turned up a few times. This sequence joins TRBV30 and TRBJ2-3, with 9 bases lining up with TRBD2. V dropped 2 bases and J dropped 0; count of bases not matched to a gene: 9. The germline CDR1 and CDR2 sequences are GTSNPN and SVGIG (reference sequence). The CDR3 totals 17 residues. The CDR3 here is CAWSNIGGGVSTDTQYF. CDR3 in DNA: TGTGCCTGGAGTAATATCGGCGGGGGGGTTAGCACAGATACGCAGTATTTT.

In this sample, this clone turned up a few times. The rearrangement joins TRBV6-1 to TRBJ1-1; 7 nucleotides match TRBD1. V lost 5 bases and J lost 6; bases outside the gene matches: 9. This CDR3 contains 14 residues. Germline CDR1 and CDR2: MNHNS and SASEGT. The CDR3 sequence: CASSNDRESAEAFF. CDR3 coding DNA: TGTGCCAGCAGTAATGACAGGGAGAGCGCTGAAGCTTTCTTT.

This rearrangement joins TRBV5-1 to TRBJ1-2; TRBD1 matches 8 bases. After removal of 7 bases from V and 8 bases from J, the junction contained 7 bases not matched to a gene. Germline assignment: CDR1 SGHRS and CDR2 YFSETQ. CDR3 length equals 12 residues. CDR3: CASRLTGGGYTF. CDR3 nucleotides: TGCGCCAGCCGGCTTACAGGGGGGGGCTACACCTTC.

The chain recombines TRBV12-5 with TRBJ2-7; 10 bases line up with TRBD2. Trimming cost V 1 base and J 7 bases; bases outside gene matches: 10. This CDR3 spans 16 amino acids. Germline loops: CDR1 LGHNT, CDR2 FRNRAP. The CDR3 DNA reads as TGTGCTAGTGGTTTGGACGTGAGGTCTAGCGGGGGTGAGCAGTACTTC. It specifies CASGLDVRSSGGEQYF.

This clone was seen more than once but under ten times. The DNA for the CDR3 is TGCGCCAGCAGCTTGAGCGGCAGGGGTTTCTATGGCTACACCTTC. Protein product: CASSLSGRGFYGYTF. The J gene is TRBJ1-2, the V gene TRBV5-1; a possible D gene is TRBD1 (6 bases). Germline CDR1 and CDR2: SGHRS and YFSETQ. V was shortened by 1 base and J by 4 bases, with 14 bases between the two germline ends. The CDR3 length is 15 residues. The full variable domain, in which reference TRBV5-1 and TRBJ1-2 provide the parts outside the CDR3, is KAGVTQTPRYLIKTRGQQVTLSCSPISGHRSVSWYQQTPGQGLQFLFEYFSETQRNKGNFPGRFSGRQFSNSRSEMNVSTLELGDSALYLCASSLSGRGFYGYTFGSGTRLTVV.

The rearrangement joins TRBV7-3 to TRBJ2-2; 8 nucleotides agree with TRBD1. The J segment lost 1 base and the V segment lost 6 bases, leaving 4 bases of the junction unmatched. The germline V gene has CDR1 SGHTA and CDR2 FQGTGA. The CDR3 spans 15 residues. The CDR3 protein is CASRAGTGNTGELFF. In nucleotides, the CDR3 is TGTGCCAGCAGAGCCGGGACAGGGAACACCGGGGAGCTGTTTTTT.

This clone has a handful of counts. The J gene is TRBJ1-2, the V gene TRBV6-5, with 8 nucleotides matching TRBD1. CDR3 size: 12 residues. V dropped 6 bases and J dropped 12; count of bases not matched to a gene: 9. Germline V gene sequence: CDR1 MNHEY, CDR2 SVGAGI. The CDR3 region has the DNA TGTGCCAGCAGCCTCGGACAGGGCGGGAACACCTTC. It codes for CASSLGQGGNTF.

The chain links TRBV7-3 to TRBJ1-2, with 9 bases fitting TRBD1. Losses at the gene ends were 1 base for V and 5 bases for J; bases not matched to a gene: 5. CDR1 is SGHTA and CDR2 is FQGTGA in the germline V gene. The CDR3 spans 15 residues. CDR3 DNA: TGTGCCAGCAGCTTAAGCGGGACAGGGATGTATGGCTACACCTTC. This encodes CASSLSGTGMYGYTF.

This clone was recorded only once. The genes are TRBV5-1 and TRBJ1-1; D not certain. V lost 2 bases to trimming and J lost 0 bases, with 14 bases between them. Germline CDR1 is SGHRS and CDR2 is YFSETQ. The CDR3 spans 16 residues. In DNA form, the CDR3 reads TGCGCCAGCAGCTTTTTCGGGGAGGGCATGAACACTGAAGCTTTCTTT. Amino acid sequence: CASSFFGEGMNTEAFF.

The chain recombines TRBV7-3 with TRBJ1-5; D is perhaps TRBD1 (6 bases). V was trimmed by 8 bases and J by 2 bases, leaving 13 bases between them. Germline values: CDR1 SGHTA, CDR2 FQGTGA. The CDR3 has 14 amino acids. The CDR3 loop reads CASANRDGNQPQHF. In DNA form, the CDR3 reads TGTGCCAGCGCAAACAGGGACGGCAATCAGCCCCAGCATTTT.

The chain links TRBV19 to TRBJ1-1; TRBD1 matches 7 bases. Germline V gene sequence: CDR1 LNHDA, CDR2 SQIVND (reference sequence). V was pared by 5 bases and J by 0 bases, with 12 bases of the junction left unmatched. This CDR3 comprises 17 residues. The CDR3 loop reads CASSHLGGSGMNTEAFF. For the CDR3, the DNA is TGTGCCAGTAGTCACCTAGGGGGCTCAGGCATGAACACTGAAGCTTTCTTT. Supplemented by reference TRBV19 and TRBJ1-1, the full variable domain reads DGGITQSPKYLFRKEGQNVTLSCEQNLNHDAMYWYRQDPGQGLRLIYYSQIVNDFQKGDIAEGYSVSREKKESFPLTVTSAQKNPTAFYLCASSHLGGSGMNTEAFFGQGTRLTVV.

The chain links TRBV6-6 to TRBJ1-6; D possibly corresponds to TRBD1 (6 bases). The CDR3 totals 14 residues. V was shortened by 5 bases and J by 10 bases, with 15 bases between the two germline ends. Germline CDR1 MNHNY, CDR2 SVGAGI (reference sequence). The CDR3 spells CASSPRGVGSPLHF. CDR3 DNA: TGTGCCAGCAGTCCCAGGGGTGTAGGATCACCCCTCCACTTT.

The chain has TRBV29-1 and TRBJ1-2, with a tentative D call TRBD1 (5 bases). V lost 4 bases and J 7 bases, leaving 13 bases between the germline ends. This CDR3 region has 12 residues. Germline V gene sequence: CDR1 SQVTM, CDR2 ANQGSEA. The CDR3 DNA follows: TGCAGCGTTGTAACGGAGCAGGGTGGCTACACCTTC. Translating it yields CSVVTEQGGYTF.

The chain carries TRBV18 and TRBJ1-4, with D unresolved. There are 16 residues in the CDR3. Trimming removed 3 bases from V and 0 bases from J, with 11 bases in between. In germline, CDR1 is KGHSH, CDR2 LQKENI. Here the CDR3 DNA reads TGTGCCAGCTCACCCCAGTCGTTTGCAACTAATGAAAAACTGTTTTTT. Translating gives CASSPQSFATNEKLFF.

The CDR3 protein is CASSLWGPRGVNEKLFF. CDR3 nucleotides: TGTGCCAGCAGCTTATGGGGTCCCAGGGGGGTGAATGAAAAACTGTTTTTT. This chain links TRBV11-2 with TRBJ1-4; TRBD1 matches at 7 bases. Unmatched junction bases numbered 11, after V lost 2 bases and J lost 5 bases. This CDR3 region has 17 residues. The V gene's germline CDR1 is SGHAT and CDR2 FQNNGV.

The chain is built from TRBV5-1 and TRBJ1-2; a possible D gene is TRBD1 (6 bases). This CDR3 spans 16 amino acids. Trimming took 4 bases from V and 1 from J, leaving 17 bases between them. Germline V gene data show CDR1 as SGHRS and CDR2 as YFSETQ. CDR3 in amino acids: CASSKIGQGFNYGYTF. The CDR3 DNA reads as TGCGCCAGCAGCAAAATTGGTCAGGGGTTTAACTATGGCTACACCTTC.

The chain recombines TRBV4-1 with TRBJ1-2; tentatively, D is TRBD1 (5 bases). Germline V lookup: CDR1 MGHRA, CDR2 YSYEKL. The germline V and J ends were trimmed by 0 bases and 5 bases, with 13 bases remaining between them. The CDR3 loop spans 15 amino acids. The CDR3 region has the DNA TGCGCCAGCAGCCAAGATAGCGGGACGGAGTATGGCTACACCTTC. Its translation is CASSQDSGTEYGYTF.

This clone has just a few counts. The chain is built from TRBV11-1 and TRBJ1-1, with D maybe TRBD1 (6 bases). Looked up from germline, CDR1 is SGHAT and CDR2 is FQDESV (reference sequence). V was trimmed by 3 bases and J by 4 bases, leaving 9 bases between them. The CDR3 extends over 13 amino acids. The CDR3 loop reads CASSFIGGTEAFF. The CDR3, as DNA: TGTGCCAGCAGCTTCATAGGGGGCACTGAAGCTTTCTTT.

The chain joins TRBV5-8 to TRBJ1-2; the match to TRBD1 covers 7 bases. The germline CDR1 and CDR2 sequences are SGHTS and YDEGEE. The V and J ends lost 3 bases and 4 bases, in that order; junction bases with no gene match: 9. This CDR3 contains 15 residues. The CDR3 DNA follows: TGTGCCAGCAGCTCCTGGGACAGAATAAGCTATGGCTACACCTTC. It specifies CASSSWDRISYGYTF.

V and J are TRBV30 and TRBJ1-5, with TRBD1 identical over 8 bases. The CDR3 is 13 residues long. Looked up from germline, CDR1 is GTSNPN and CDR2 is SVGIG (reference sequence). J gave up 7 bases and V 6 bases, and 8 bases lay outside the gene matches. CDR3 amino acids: CACCGTGRQPQHF. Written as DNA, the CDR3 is TGTGCCTGCTGCGGGACAGGTCGGCAGCCCCAGCATTTT.

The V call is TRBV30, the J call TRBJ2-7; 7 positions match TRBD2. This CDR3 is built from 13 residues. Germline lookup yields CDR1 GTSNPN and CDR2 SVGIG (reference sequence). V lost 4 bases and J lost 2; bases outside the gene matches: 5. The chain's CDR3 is CAWTWGGAYEQYF. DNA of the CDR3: TGTGCCTGGACTTGGGGGGGGGCCTACGAGCAGTACTTC.

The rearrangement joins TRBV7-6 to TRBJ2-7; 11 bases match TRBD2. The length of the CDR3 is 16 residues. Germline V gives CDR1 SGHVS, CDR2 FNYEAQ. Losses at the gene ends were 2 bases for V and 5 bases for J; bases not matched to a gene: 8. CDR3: CASSLSIAGGPDEQYF. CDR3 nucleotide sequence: TGTGCCAGCAGCTTATCCATAGCGGGGGGGCCGGACGAGCAGTACTTC. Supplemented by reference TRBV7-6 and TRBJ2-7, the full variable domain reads GAGVSQSPRYKVTKRGQDVALRCDPISGHVSLYWYRQALGQGPEFLTYFNYEAQQDKSGLPNDRFSAERPEGSISTLTIQRTEQRDSAMYRCASSLSIAGGPDEQYFGPGTRLTVT.

The CDR3 region is CASSSRPVRDTEAFF. The CDR3 DNA follows: TGCGCCAGCAGCTCACGTCCCGTTCGGGACACTGAAGCTTTCTTT. The V gene is TRBV5-1, the J gene TRBJ1-1; D is ambiguous. The V gene's germline CDR1 is SGHRS and CDR2 YFSETQ. CDR3 length: 15 residues. Trimming cost V 3 bases and J 3 bases, with 15 bases left between them.

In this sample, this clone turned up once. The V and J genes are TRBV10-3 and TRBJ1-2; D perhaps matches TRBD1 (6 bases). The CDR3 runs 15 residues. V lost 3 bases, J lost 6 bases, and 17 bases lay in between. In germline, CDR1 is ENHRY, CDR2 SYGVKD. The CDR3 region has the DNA TGTGCCATCAGTGATAGGATGGGAGGGGGTAATGGCTACACCTTC. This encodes CAISDRMGGGNGYTF.